The 5 T cell receptor beta chains given below trace back to one sample, sequenced in a study of T-cell memory formation after mild COVID-19 (dated by TCRdb to the early 2020s). The library was made by 5' RACE. Instrument used: Illumina NovaSeq 6000. The public reads were reprocessed in TCRdb via fastp at Q25 and MiXCR, keeping in-frame beta chains. All rows with the same CDR3 protein become a single entry with the most common DNA and genes. The sample has 300,000 to 350,000 distinct CDR3 sequences on record, roughly an eighth of them singletons. Roughly 21% of the sample is taken by the ten largest. The material sequenced was PBMCs or a T cell subset sorted from them (not recorded which). Source of these receptors: a man between 18 and 35 years old who had mild COVID-19 (a few samples of this study predate the infection). The sample titles of this study are shuffled in the database, so cell type and time point are left out; the donor was told from shared clones.

The genes are TRBV12-3 or TRBV12-4 and TRBJ1-1, with 7 bases matching TRBD1. The junction had 9 bases not matched to a gene; V was cut back by 3 bases and J by 8 bases. The CDR3 has 14 residues. This CDR3 is CASSFRQGGGEAFF. The CDR3 DNA is TGTGCCAGCAGTTTCAGACAGGGAGGGGGAGAAGCTTTCTTT.

The rearrangement uses TRBV7-9 and TRBJ1-2; weak D call: TRBD1 (5 bases). The germline gives CDR1 SEHNR, CDR2 FQNEAQ (reference sequence). The V end was cut by 5 bases, the J end by 8 bases, with 21 bases between. The CDR3 runs 15 residues. The CDR3 loop reads CASSTSGTITGGYTF. CDR3 sequence (DNA): TGTGCCAGCAGCACCTCCGGGACGATCACCGGGGGCTACACCTTC.

The table lists this clonotype with a few counts. The rearrangement links TRBV6-2 or TRBV6-3 to TRBJ1-1; 7 bases line up with TRBD1. J lost 4 bases, V lost 10 bases, and 15 bases had no gene match. This CDR3 contains 15 residues. CDR1 and CDR2 from the germline V gene are MNHEY and SVGEGT. CDR3: CAIQTTGRLGTEAFF. CDR3 DNA: TGTGCCATCCAGACGACAGGGCGGTTGGGCACTGAAGCTTTCTTT.

The table lists this clonotype with a few counts. The rearrangement joins TRBV2 to TRBJ2-7; perhaps TRBD1 as D (6 bases). Germline loops: CDR1 SNHLY, CDR2 FYNNEI. Trimming took off 2 bases at V and 3 bases at J, with 8 bases between the two ends. The length of the CDR3 is 13 residues. CDR3 coding DNA: TGTGCCAGCAGTGAACTAGGGGGCTACGAGCAGTACGTC. This translates into CASSELGGYEQYV.

The table lists this clonotype with a few counts. The chain uses TRBV7-2 and TRBJ1-5, with D unresolved. Per germline, CDR1 SGHTA and CDR2 FQGNSA. V was trimmed by 7 bases and J by 16 bases, leaving 23 bases between them. This CDR3 is 13 amino acids long. CDR3 sequence: CASTIGLPAMLHF. For the CDR3, the DNA is TGTGCCAGCACCATAGGGTTACCTGCCATGTTACATTTT. Combining the CDR3 with reference TRBV7-2 and TRBJ1-5 gives the whole variable domain GAGVSQSPSNKVTEKGKDVELRCDPISGHTALYWYRQSLGQGLEFLIYFQGNSAPDKSGLPSDRFSAERTGGSVSTLTIQRTQQEDSAVYLCASTIGLPAMLHFGDGTRLSIL.